Described below is a single T cell receptor beta chain sequence and its context. What it binds is unknown. The entry originates in a study of cytomegalovirus exposure and HLA in healthy donors. Whole-study findings and limits: Exclusion applied to some V segments, including TRBV6-2 and TRBV6-3, as they were indistinguishable. Later analysis identified several of the most significant clusters that appeared linked to common viral pathogens. As immune exposure information, only CMV serostatus was available.

V was clipped by 2 bases and J by 5 bases, with 12 bases between them. The CDR3 sequence is 15 residues long. The germline V gene has CDR1 MGHRA and CDR2 YSYEKL. 60 Vbeta and 13 Jbeta primers were used in PCR. Methods used by the authors: In a later analysis, the count reached 74 million or so unique TCR beta chains, with roughly 11 million shared. Using immunoSEQ multiplex PCR, the repertoire was profiled, and TCRdb retains in-frame clones only, with some absent. The DNA was the basis for D and trimming; V, J and clone size are from that table. The table records 150,000 to 200,000 clones, more than 70% of them present only once.

The genes are TRBV4-1 and TRBJ2-2; weak D call: TRBD2 (6 bases). This sequence originates from a girl aged 5-17 years in good health and CMV-seronegative. Sequenced material: PBMCs. The CDR3 region is CASSQTGTSTGELFF. In DNA form, the CDR3 reads TGCGCCAGCAGCCAAACCGGGACTTCTACCGGGGAGCTGTTTTTT.